This is a list of T cell receptor beta chains from one sample in a study of blood T cell repertoires in COVID-19. Method: immunoSEQ multiplex PCR; TCRdb's copy keeps in-frame clones and lacks some. The table lists approximately 150,000 clones, about 82% of them singletons. Source material: peripheral blood. The receptor source for this set is a woman aged 55-70 years with acute or convalescent COVID-19. The CDR3 runs from the conserved cysteine through the conserved F or W. D genes are given only for firm matches. Clone size is not always given. Where it is, it says once, few, many or a class for expanded clones.

CDR3: CASSDRAEAFF
DNA: TGTGCCAGCAGTGACAGGGCGGAAGCTTTCTTT
size: NA
V: TRBV6-1
D: NA
J: TRBJ1-1

CDR3: CASSLTSLLSYEQYF
DNA: TGTGCCAGCAGCTTAACGTCATTACTATCCTACGAGCAGTACTTC
size: NA
V: TRBV5-8
D: NA
J: TRBJ2-7

CDR3: CASSTPGLAGGLEYEQYF
DNA: TGCGCCAGCAGCACGCCGGGACTAGCGGGGGGCCTGGAGTACGAGCAGTACTTC
size: NA
V: TRBV4-1
D: TRBD2
J: TRBJ2-7

CDR3: CASSPDGASGYNEQFF
DNA: TGCGCCAGCAGCCCTGACGGGGCTAGCGGGTACAATGAGCAGTTCTTC
size: NA
V: TRBV4-1
D: TRBD2
J: TRBJ2-1

CDR3: CASSETGDYGYTF
DNA: TGTGCCAGCAGTGAAACAGGGGACTATGGCTACACCTTC
size: NA
V: TRBV6-1
D: TRBD1
J: TRBJ1-2

CDR3: CASSDRVPPYEQYF
DNA: TGTGCCAGCAGTGACAGGGTACCTCCCTACGAGCAGTACTTC
size: once
V: TRBV25-1
D: NA
J: TRBJ2-7

CDR3: CASSGRTGDQPQHF
DNA: TGTGCCAGCAGCGGGAGGACAGGCGATCAGCCCCAGCATTTT
size: NA
V: TRBV5-5
D: TRBD1
J: TRBJ1-5

CDR3: CASSPGQGAANYGYTF
DNA: TGTGCCAGTAGTCCCGGGCAGGGCGCAGCTAACTATGGCTACACCTTC
size: NA
V: TRBV19
D: NA
J: TRBJ1-2

CDR3: CASSQDWTGVNTGELFF
DNA: TGTGCCAGCAGCCAAGATTGGACAGGGGTGAACACCGGGGAGCTGTTTTTT
size: NA
V: TRBV14
D: TRBD1
J: TRBJ2-2

CDR3: CASSRTGASGYTF
DNA: TGTGCCAGCAGTAGAACAGGGGCTAGTGGCTACACCTTC
size: NA
V: TRBV12-3/TRBV12-4
D: TRBD1
J: TRBJ1-2

CDR3: CAISTSPEANEQFF
DNA: TGTGCCATCAGTACCTCCCCCGAGGCCAATGAGCAGTTCTTC
size: NA
V: TRBV10-3
D: NA
J: TRBJ2-1

CDR3: CASSRSAISREHF
DNA: TGTGCCAGCAGTCGGTCCGCCATCAGCCGGGAGCATTTT
size: NA
V: TRBV12-3/TRBV12-4
D: NA
J: TRBJ1-5

CDR3: CASSLGPAGIQETQYF
DNA: TGCGCCAGCAGCTTGGGTCCAGCGGGGATCCAAGAGACCCAGTACTTC
size: NA
V: TRBV5-1
D: TRBD2
J: TRBJ2-5

CDR3: CASSESVGNQETQYF
DNA: TGTGCCAGCAGTGAATCGGTCGGGAACCAAGAGACCCAGTACTTC
size: NA
V: TRBV6-1
D: NA
J: TRBJ2-5

CDR3: CASSRRTANSPLHF
DNA: TGTGCCAGCAGTCGTCGGACAGCTAATTCACCCCTCCACTTT
size: few
V: TRBV2
D: NA
J: TRBJ1-6

CDR3: CAIKGGASYGYTF
DNA: TGTGCCATCAAGGGAGGGGCGTCCTATGGCTACACCTTC
size: NA
V: TRBV10-3
D: NA
J: TRBJ1-2

CDR3: CASSSEPSNTGELFF
DNA: TGTGCCAGCAGCTCCGAGCCCTCGAACACCGGGGAGCTGTTTTTT
size: NA
V: TRBV9
D: NA
J: TRBJ2-2

CDR3: CASKGAGLSSYEQYF
DNA: TGTGCCAGCAAAGGGGCAGGGCTAAGCTCCTACGAGCAGTACTTC
size: NA
V: TRBV28
D: NA
J: TRBJ2-7

CDR3: CASSPVAGQNEKLFF
DNA: TGTGCCAGCAGTCCAGTGGCAGGGCAAAATGAAAAACTGTTTTTT
size: NA
V: TRBV7-2
D: NA
J: TRBJ1-4

CDR3: CASSSSGQGDSPLHF
DNA: TGTGCCAGCAGCTCCTCGGGACAGGGTGATTCACCCCTCCACTTT
size: NA
V: TRBV7-9
D: TRBD1
J: TRBJ1-6

CDR3: CASSFVREDTQYF
DNA: TGTGCCAGCAGCTTCGTCAGGGAAGATACGCAGTATTTT
size: NA
V: TRBV7-2
D: NA
J: TRBJ2-3

CDR3: CASSDRGNYGYTF
DNA: TGTGCCAGTAGTGACAGGGGCAACTATGGCTACACCTTC
size: NA
V: TRBV19
D: TRBD1
J: TRBJ1-2

CDR3: CASSLAEHQPQHF
DNA: TGTGCCAGCAGTTTAGCGGAACATCAGCCCCAGCATTTT
size: NA
V: TRBV27
D: NA
J: TRBJ1-5

CDR3: CASSESGWAGGATDTQYF
DNA: TGTGCCAGCAGTGAATCGGGATGGGCGGGGGGTGCCACAGATACGCAGTATTTT
size: NA
V: TRBV25-1
D: TRBD2
J: TRBJ2-3

CDR3: CASSPPQNTEAFF
DNA: TGTGCCAGTAGTCCCCCACAGAACACTGAAGCTTTCTTT
size: NA
V: TRBV19
D: NA
J: TRBJ1-1

CDR3: CASSLGQGPYNEQFF
DNA: TGTGCCAGCAGCTTAGGACAGGGACCCTACAATGAGCAGTTCTTC
size: NA
V: TRBV11-2
D: TRBD1
J: TRBJ2-1

CDR3: CASSLDGLATDTQYF
DNA: TGTGCTAGCAGCTTAGACGGACTAGCCACAGATACGCAGTATTTT
size: once
V: TRBV7-7
D: TRBD2
J: TRBJ2-3

CDR3: CASSEYGEKLTDTQYF
DNA: TGCGCCAGCAGTGAGTACGGGGAGAAACTCACAGATACGCAGTATTTT
size: NA
V: TRBV10-1
D: NA
J: TRBJ2-3

CDR3: CASSLTVGRETQYF
DNA: TGTGCCAGCAGCTTGACGGTCGGCAGGGAGACCCAGTACTTC
size: once
V: TRBV5-4
D: NA
J: TRBJ2-5

CDR3: CASSSVRDKRQYF
DNA: TGCGCCAGCAGCTCCGTCCGGGACAAAAGGCAGTATTTT
size: few
V: TRBV5-1
D: NA
J: TRBJ2-3

CDR3: CASSLAGSEQYF
DNA: TGTGCCAGCAGCTTAGCAGGTTCCGAGCAGTACTTC
size: NA
V: TRBV5-4
D: NA
J: TRBJ2-7

CDR3: CASSLLGPQPQHF
DNA: TGTGCCAGCAGTTTATTGGGCCCTCAGCCCCAGCATTTT
size: NA
V: TRBV28
D: NA
J: TRBJ1-5

CDR3: CASSSTTGSVTYEQYF
DNA: TGTGCCAGCAGTTCTACGACAGGCTCCGTCACCTACGAGCAGTACTTC
size: NA
V: TRBV6-2/TRBV6-3
D: NA
J: TRBJ2-7

CDR3: CASRLGDSSYNEQFF
DNA: TGTGCCAGCAGACTAGGAGATAGCTCCTACAATGAGCAGTTCTTC
size: few
V: TRBV2
D: NA
J: TRBJ2-1

CDR3: CASSAQGASGNTIYF
DNA: TGTGCCAGCAGTGCACAGGGGGCCTCTGGAAACACCATATATTTT
size: NA
V: TRBV25-1
D: TRBD1
J: TRBJ1-3

CDR3: CASSPTTPGNTEAFF
DNA: TGTGCCAGCAGCCCTACGACACCCGGGAACACTGAAGCTTTCTTT
size: NA
V: TRBV3-1/TRBV3-2
D: NA
J: TRBJ1-1

CDR3: CASSPRQQANNSPLHF
DNA: TGTGCCAGCTCACCACGACAGCAGGCGAATAATTCACCCCTCCACTTT
size: NA
V: TRBV18
D: NA
J: TRBJ1-6

CDR3: CASSAREHYTF
DNA: TGTGCCAGTAGTGCCCGGGAGCACTACACCTTC
size: NA
V: TRBV19
D: NA
J: TRBJ1-2

CDR3: CASSLVAGGPFTDTQYF
DNA: TGTGCCAGCAGCTTAGTGGCGGGGGGACCTTTCACAGATACGCAGTATTTT
size: NA
V: TRBV7-9
D: TRBD2
J: TRBJ2-3

CDR3: CASSFSGGYQETQYF
DNA: TGTGCCAGCAGCTTTAGCGGGGGGTACCAAGAGACCCAGTACTTC
size: NA
V: TRBV11-3
D: TRBD2
J: TRBJ2-5

CDR3: CASSSGTGGEQYF
DNA: TGTGCCAGCAGTTCCGGGACAGGGGGCGAGCAGTACTTC
size: NA
V: TRBV7-2
D: TRBD1
J: TRBJ2-7

CDR3: CASSKQGQNTIYF
DNA: TGTGCCAGTAGTAAACAGGGGCAAAACACCATATATTTT
size: many
V: TRBV19
D: TRBD1
J: TRBJ1-3

CDR3: CASSLVGDRVYNEQFF
DNA: TGTGCCAGCAGCTTAGTCGGGGACAGGGTCTACAATGAGCAGTTCTTC
size: NA
V: TRBV11-3
D: TRBD1
J: TRBJ2-1

CDR3: CASKGRVDEKLFF
DNA: TGTGCCAGCAAAGGGAGGGTCGATGAAAAACTGTTTTTT
size: NA
V: TRBV7-6
D: NA
J: TRBJ1-4

CDR3: CASSPTRLAGVTGELFF
DNA: TGTGCCAGCTCACCCACGAGACTAGCGGGGGTGACCGGGGAGCTGTTTTTT
size: NA
V: TRBV18
D: TRBD2
J: TRBJ2-2

CDR3: CASGQQRPYEQYF
DNA: TGTGCCAGCGGACAGCAGAGACCCTACGAGCAGTACTTC
size: NA
V: TRBV6-5
D: NA
J: TRBJ2-7

CDR3: CASSLGSGGAQETQYF
DNA: TGCGCCAGCAGCTTGGGTAGCGGGGGGGCGCAAGAGACCCAGTACTTC
size: NA
V: TRBV5-1
D: TRBD2
J: TRBJ2-5

CDR3: CASSLRRSAKGIYEQYF
DNA: TGTGCCAGCAGCTTGCGCCGCTCAGCTAAGGGGATCTACGAGCAGTACTTC
size: NA
V: TRBV5-6
D: NA
J: TRBJ2-7

CDR3: CASSQGAGGHYEQYF
DNA: TGTGCCAGCAGCCAAGGGGCAGGGGGTCACTACGAGCAGTACTTC
size: NA
V: TRBV11-2
D: TRBD1
J: TRBJ2-7

CDR3: CASSIVSGTGGINEQFF
DNA: TGTGCCAGTAGTATTGTGTCCGGTACAGGGGGAATCAATGAGCAGTTCTTC
size: NA
V: TRBV19
D: TRBD1
J: TRBJ2-1

CDR3: CSARVGATQYF
DNA: TGCAGTGCTAGAGTAGGGGCCACGCAGTATTTT
size: NA
V: TRBV20-1
D: NA
J: TRBJ2-3

CDR3: CASSQDRGGASYNEQFF
DNA: TGCGCCAGCAGCCAAGATAGGGGCGGAGCCAGCTACAATGAGCAGTTCTTC
size: NA
V: TRBV4-3
D: NA
J: TRBJ2-1

CDR3: CASSQEQGRGELFF
DNA: TGTGCCAGCAGCCAAGAACAGGGCCGCGGGGAGCTGTTTTTT
size: once
V: TRBV3-1/TRBV3-2
D: NA
J: TRBJ2-2

CDR3: CASSLNTGQAYGYTF
DNA: TGTGCCAGCAGCTTAAACACAGGACAGGCCTATGGCTACACCTTC
size: NA
V: TRBV7-9
D: TRBD1
J: TRBJ1-2

CDR3: CASSPPANYGYTF
DNA: TGTGCCAGCAGCCCCCCGGCTAACTATGGCTACACCTTC
size: NA
V: TRBV14
D: NA
J: TRBJ1-2

CDR3: CASSLKETGNGYTF
DNA: TGTGCCAGCAGCCTCAAGGAGACAGGGAATGGCTACACCTTC
size: NA
V: TRBV4-2
D: TRBD1
J: TRBJ1-2

CDR3: CASSQGANTEAFF
DNA: TGTGCCAGTAGCCAGGGGGCGAACACTGAAGCTTTCTTT
size: NA
V: TRBV19
D: TRBD1
J: TRBJ1-1

CDR3: CASSPRRLGVNTEAFF
DNA: TGTGCCAGCAGCCCTCGAAGGTTGGGAGTGAACACTGAAGCTTTCTTT
size: NA
V: TRBV3-1/TRBV3-2
D: NA
J: TRBJ1-1

CDR3: CASYRVQGNGYTF
DNA: TGTGCCAGCTATAGAGTCCAGGGTAATGGCTACACCTTC
size: NA
V: TRBV2
D: NA
J: TRBJ1-2